The sequence of this TCR beta chain was determined in a study of CXCR3-negative and CXCR3-positive naive CD8 T cells. Study-level information: Libraries each contributed about 1.5 +/- 0.3 million TRB reads, for approximately 130 million in total.

The CDR3 is 13 amino acids. Concerning this clonotype: Its antigen remains unidentified.

The study's findings and limits: Partially decreased CXCR3 expression was recorded after cryopreservation, and fresh PBMCs were used in most assays. Naive subsets did not differ in surface CD5, and TRB CDR3 properties served to infer TCR strength.

The libraries of TRB cDNA were constructed through 5' RACE using UMI labels. From the 5' RACE reads, TCRdb lists one entry per CDR3 protein and no DNA. In total, the table holds tens of thousands of distinct CDR3 sequences. The specimen was memory CD8+ T cells from blood. The TCR was taken from a human donor in good health. Some clones in this sample may be carry-over from other donors' samples. The V gene is TRBV12-3 or TRBV12-4, the J gene TRBJ1-2; TCRdb proposes TRBD1, but this gene call is untestable without DNA. The CDR3 sequence is CASRSGGNYGYTF.